Following are 19 T cell receptor beta chains from one sample sequenced in a study of T cell repertoires in cytomegalovirus infection. TCRdb re-derived calls from the reads in MiXCR, one entry per CDR3 protein. Here the sample spans a few hundred thousand distinct CDR3 sequences, around 9.5% being singletons. Sequences were obtained from PBMCs. The source of these receptors is a human donor in good health (CMV status not recorded). Some clones in this sample may be carry-over from other donors' samples.

Only a few counts were recorded for this clonotype. The chain combines TRBV28 with TRBJ2-6; tentatively, D is TRBD1 (6 bases). CDR1 and CDR2 from the germline V gene are MDHEN and SYDVKM. The germline V and J ends were trimmed by 10 bases and 3 bases, with 16 bases remaining between them. This CDR3 contains 15 residues. This chain's CDR3 is CATLGWGLGANVLTF. Here the CDR3 DNA reads TGTGCCACCCTTGGGTGGGGGCTTGGGGCCAACGTCCTGACTTTC.

The V call is TRBV10-3, the J call TRBJ2-7; D unresolved. Trimming stripped 10 bases from V and 7 bases from J, with 14 bases between. The germline CDR1 and CDR2 sequences are ENHRY and SYGVKD. CDR3 length equals 11 residues. The CDR3 bases are TGTGCCACCCGCCAAACCGGGGAGCAGTACTTC. Protein: CATRQTGEQYF.

This clonotype was observed at least ten times. The chain carries TRBV12-3 or TRBV12-4 and TRBJ1-6; unclear D gene. The germline V and J ends were trimmed by 4 bases and 0 bases, with 13 bases remaining between them. The CDR3 consists of 17 residues. CDR3 protein: CASSSRRESSYNSPLHF. CDR3 DNA: TGTGCCAGCAGTTCCCGACGGGAAAGCTCCTATAATTCACCCCTCCACTTT.

This clonotype appeared many times. The rearrangement joins TRBV6-5 to TRBJ2-2; either TRBD1 or TRBD2 may fit D (6 bases each). The CDR3 consists of 17 residues. The V and J ends lost 0 bases and 0 bases respectively, with 11 bases between them. Germline loops: CDR1 MNHEY, CDR2 SVGAGI. The CDR3 nucleotides are TGTGCCAGCAGTTACTCCAAGGGGGGCGCGAACACCGGGGAGCTGTTTTTT. It translates to CASSYSKGGANTGELFF.

This clonotype showed up many times. The genes are TRBV25-1 and TRBJ2-7; TRBD1 agrees at 10 bases. Losses at the gene ends were 4 bases for V and 1 base for J; bases not matched to a gene: 1. Germline V CDR1 and CDR2: MGHDK, SYGVNS. The CDR3 has 14 amino acids. In DNA form, the CDR3 reads TGTGCCAGCAGTGGGGACAGGGGTTCCTACGAGCAGTACTTC. It is translated as CASSGDRGSYEQYF.

In this sample, this clonotype turned up many times. CDR3 DNA: TGTGCCAGCAGCTCATTAGGAGGGGGCACCATTCAGTACTTC. Encoded protein: CASSSLGGGTIQYF. This chain joins TRBV7-2 and TRBJ2-4; D possibly corresponds to TRBD1 (7 bases). Trimming left V 4 bases short and J 9 bases short, with 16 bases between. This CDR3 has 14 amino acids. Germline-derived CDR1 and CDR2 are SGHTA and FQGNSA.

This clonotype was detected ten times or more. This chain uses TRBV19 with TRBJ2-7; 9 bases match TRBD1. From germline, CDR1 is LNHDA and CDR2 SQIVND (reference sequence). The CDR3 sequence is 15 residues long. J lost 1 base, V lost 6 bases, and 7 bases had no gene match. CDR3 loop: CASRGTGIGSYEQYF. In nucleotides, the CDR3 is TGTGCCAGTAGGGGGACAGGGATTGGGTCCTACGAGCAGTACTTC.

J is TRBJ1-2 and V is TRBV12-3 or TRBV12-4; no clear D gene. Between the trimmed V and J ends, which lost 0 bases and 2 bases, there was a span of 13 bases. The CDR3 spans 16 residues. CDR3 loop: CASSLASSRVNYGYTF. The DNA of the CDR3 is TGTGCCAGCAGTTTAGCGAGCTCACGGGTCAACTATGGCTACACCTTC.

A few counts support this clonotype. The chain has TRBV28 and TRBJ1-2; TRBD1 agrees at 10 bases. The CDR3 spans 13 residues. Trimming took 6 bases from V and 4 from J; bases not matched to a gene: 2. Germline CDR1 is MDHEN and CDR2 is SYDVKM. CDR3 sequence: CASRDRGAYGYTF. The DNA of the CDR3 is TGTGCCAGCAGGGACAGGGGGGCCTATGGCTACACCTTC.

V usage is TRBV6-2 or TRBV6-3 and J usage is TRBJ1-1, with D maybe TRBD1 (6 bases). Trimming removed 6 bases from V and 5 bases from J, with 16 bases in between. The germline V gene has CDR1 MNHEY and CDR2 SVGEGT. The CDR3 runs 14 residues. The CDR3 sequence is CASSSSGVWTEAFF. DNA for the CDR3: TGTGCCAGCAGCAGTTCAGGGGTATGGACTGAAGCTTTCTTT.

This clonotype was observed at least ten times. The rearrangement joins TRBV5-1 to TRBJ1-1; D not resolved. V lost 0 bases and J 4 bases, leaving 13 bases between the germline ends. The CDR3 sequence is 15 residues long. Germline V gene data show CDR1 as SGHRS and CDR2 as YFSETQ. The CDR3 is CASSLVAGSGTEAFF. CDR3 nucleotides: TGCGCCAGCAGCTTGGTTGCGGGCTCGGGCACTGAAGCTTTCTTT. Using reference TRBV5-1 and TRBJ1-1 for the parts outside the CDR3, the full variable domain is KAGVTQTPRYLIKTRGQQVTLSCSPISGHRSVSWYQQTPGQGLQFLFEYFSETQRNKGNFPGRFSGRQFSNSRSEMNVSTLELGDSALYLCASSLVAGSGTEAFFGQGTRLTVV.

V is TRBV7-2 and J is TRBJ2-1; no clear D. Trimming cost V 5 bases and J 5 bases, with 16 bases left between them. The germline V gene encodes CDR1 SGHTA and CDR2 FQGNSA. This CDR3 contains 15 residues. The CDR3 region is CASSPQARANNEQFF. CDR3 coding DNA: TGTGCCAGCAGCCCCCAAGCTAGGGCCAACAATGAGCAGTTCTTC.

There are many counts of this clonotype. The J gene is TRBJ1-2, the V gene TRBV6-5; D possibly corresponds to TRBD1 (6 bases). The CDR3 has 15 amino acids. Germline-derived CDR1 and CDR2 are MNHEY and SVGAGI. Trimming shortened V by 6 bases and J by 3 bases, and 17 bases separated the two germline ends. The CDR3 DNA follows: TGTGCCAGCAGGGGACCCAGGGGATCGGACTATGGCTACACCTTC. Encoded protein: CASRGPRGSDYGYTF.

At least ten counts were recorded for this clonotype. V gene TRBV7-2 combines with J gene TRBJ1-4, with a weak D call TRBD1 (5 bases). The CDR3 length is 15 residues. V was pared by 3 bases and J by 7 bases, with 15 bases between. The germline CDR1 and CDR2 sequences are SGHTA and FQGNSA. CDR3 loop: CASSFAERRGEKLFF. The CDR3 DNA follows: TGTGCCAGCAGCTTCGCAGAAAGAAGGGGTGAAAAACTGTTTTTT.

This clonotype was counted between two and nine times. This chain uses TRBV4-3 with TRBJ2-1, with TRBD2 matching over 10 bases. CDR3 length: 16 residues. The germline V gene encodes CDR1 LGHNA and CDR2 YSLEER. Unmatched junction bases numbered 10, after V lost 1 base and J lost 10 bases. This CDR3 reads CASSQVQAGGPGEQFF. As DNA, the CDR3 is TGCGCCAGCAGCCAAGTCCAAGCGGGAGGGCCGGGGGAGCAGTTCTTC.

The chain couples TRBV6-2 or TRBV6-3 to TRBJ2-7, with D perhaps TRBD1 or TRBD2 (5 bases each). V was trimmed by 5 bases and J by 1 base, leaving 15 bases between them. CDR3 length: 15 residues. Germline-derived CDR1 and CDR2 are MNHEY and SVGEGT. The CDR3 protein is CASSEGTDPSYEQYF. CDR3 DNA sequence: TGTGCCAGCAGTGAGGGGACGGACCCTTCCTACGAGCAGTACTTC.

This clonotype occurred many times. The V call is TRBV7-9, the J call TRBJ2-7; D is perhaps TRBD1 (6 bases). The CDR3 runs 13 residues. The germline CDR1 and CDR2 sequences are SEHNR and FQNEAQ (reference sequence). The V end lost 1 base, the J end lost 3 bases, and 7 bases lay between the germline ends. The CDR3 nucleotides read TGTGCCAGCAGCTTAGGACAGGTCTACGAGCAGTACTTC. It encodes CASSLGQVYEQYF.

This clonotype has a handful of counts. A read error may produce the germline difference seen at one junction end. CDR3 DNA sequence: TGTGCCTGGAGTGTACAGTTCGGAACAAAGGCTTTC. Translating it yields CAWSVQFGTKAF. This chain uses TRBV30 with TRBJ1-2; D is undetermined. The CDR3 has 12 amino acids. CDR1 and CDR2 from the germline V gene are GTSNPN and SVGIG (reference sequence).

This clonotype was recorded at least ten times. This sequence joins TRBV7-2 and TRBJ2-5, with TRBD2 identical over 15 bases. The trim removed 5 bases at V and 2 bases at J, leaving 6 bases unmatched. The CDR3 is 17 amino acids. Germline lookup yields CDR1 SGHTA and CDR2 FQGNSA. The CDR3 is CASSLGTSGGWQETQYF. The CDR3 DNA sequence: TGTGCCAGCAGCCTTGGGACTAGCGGGGGGTGGCAAGAGACCCAGTACTTC.